This TCR beta chain was observed in a study of ipilimumab plus nivolumab after autologous stem cell transplantation. Looking at the study overall: Median doses per patient: roughly 5 ipilimumab, 7 or 8 nivolumab.

The protocol was immunoSEQ multiplex PCR, while the TCRdb copy is restricted to in-frame clones and leaves out a portion. The sample contains approximately 12,000 clones, 69% of which appear only once. General observations from the study: Per the authors, repertoire, Treg and microbiota data justify further study.

Trimming at V came to 4 bases and at J to 6 bases, leaving 10 bases not matched to a gene. CDR1 and CDR2 (germline): SGHTA, FQGTGA. This CDR3 region has 16 residues. Starting 14 to 28 days after autologous transplant, ipilimumab 1 mg/kg was given. Dosing: nivolumab 3 mg/kg IV, weeks 1, 4, 7, 10, then every two weeks to week 26. On this clone itself: Its antigen is undetermined.

V gene TRBV7-3 combines with J gene TRBJ2-2, with 8 bases aligning to TRBD2. The sample consisted of PBMCs, taken in a trial of ipilimumab plus nivolumab as post-transplant consolidation. The sequence was collected from a male donor with diffuse large B-cell lymphoma. CDR3 protein: CASSSGGVLTAGELFF. CDR3 DNA sequence: TGTGCCAGCAGCTCCGGGGGGGTTCTCACAGCCGGGGAGCTGTTTTTT.